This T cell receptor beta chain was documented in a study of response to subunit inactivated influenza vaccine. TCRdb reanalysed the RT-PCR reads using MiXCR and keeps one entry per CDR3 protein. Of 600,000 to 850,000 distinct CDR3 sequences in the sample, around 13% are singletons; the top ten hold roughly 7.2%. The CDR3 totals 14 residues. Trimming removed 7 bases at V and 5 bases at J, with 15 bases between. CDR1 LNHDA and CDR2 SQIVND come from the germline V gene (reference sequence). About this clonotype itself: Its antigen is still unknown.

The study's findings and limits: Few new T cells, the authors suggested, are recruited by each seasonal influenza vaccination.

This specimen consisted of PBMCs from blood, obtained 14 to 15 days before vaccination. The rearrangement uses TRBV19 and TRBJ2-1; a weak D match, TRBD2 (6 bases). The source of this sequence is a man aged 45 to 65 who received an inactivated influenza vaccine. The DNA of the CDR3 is TGTGCCAGTAAACCGCTAGCGACAAACAATGAGCAGTTCTTC. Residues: CASKPLATNNEQFF. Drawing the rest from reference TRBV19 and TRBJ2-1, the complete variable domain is DGGITQSPKYLFRKEGQNVTLSCEQNLNHDAMYWYRQDPGQGLRLIYYSQIVNDFQKGDIAEGYSVSREKKESFPLTVTSAQKNPTAFYLCASKPLATNNEQFFGPGTRLTVL.